These T cell receptor beta chains were read from a single sample in a study of blood T cells in healthy people across ages. MiXCR, applied by TCRdb to the 5' RACE reads, yields one record per CDR3 protein. Of roughly 1,300,000 distinct CDR3 sequences listed, roughly 59% are singletons. The sequenced material came from blood. These receptors all come from a man younger than 30 in good health. Both conserved end residues are part of each CDR3. D genes are given only for firm matches. A clone size is listed for some rows: how often the clone was seen (once, few, many), or a class if it is expanded.

CDR3aa: CATSRDGGGQETQYF
CDR3nt: TGTGCCACCAGCAGAGACGGCGGGGGACAAGAGACCCAGTACTTC
d_gene: TRBD2
v_gene: TRBV15
abundance: -
j_gene: TRBJ2-5

CDR3aa: CASSQASTGIAKNIQYF
CDR3nt: TGTGCCAGCAGCCAAGCCTCGACAGGGATAGCCAAAAACATTCAGTACTTC
d_gene: TRBD1
v_gene: TRBV7-2
abundance: -
j_gene: TRBJ2-4

CDR3aa: CASSPDRNDETQYF
CDR3nt: TGTGCCAGCAGCCCGGACAGGAACGATGAGACCCAGTACTTC
d_gene: TRBD1
v_gene: TRBV5-5
abundance: -
j_gene: TRBJ2-5

CDR3aa: CASSLTTRRFYEQYF
CDR3nt: TGTGCCAGCAGCCTTACGACTAGGAGGTTTTACGAGCAGTACTTC
d_gene: -
v_gene: TRBV7-9
abundance: few
j_gene: TRBJ2-7

CDR3aa: CASLGDWQGQRAQYF
CDR3nt: TGTGCCAGCCTAGGTGATTGGCAGGGACAGAGGGCCCAGTACTTC
d_gene: TRBD1
v_gene: TRBV7-2
abundance: -
j_gene: TRBJ2-5

CDR3aa: CASSQEAAPSYEQYF
CDR3nt: TGTGCCAGCAGCCAAGAGGCAGCCCCCTCCTACGAGCAGTACTTC
d_gene: -
v_gene: TRBV3-1
abundance: few
j_gene: TRBJ2-7

CDR3aa: CASSLALVVSEQYF
CDR3nt: TGTGCCAGCAGTTTAGCTCTAGTGGTGAGTGAGCAGTACTTC
d_gene: -
v_gene: TRBV12-3/TRBV12-4
abundance: -
j_gene: TRBJ2-7

CDR3aa: CASSPLRQGTNEILFF
CDR3nt: TGTGCCAGCAGCCCCCTACGGCAGGGGACTAATGAAATACTGTTTTTT
d_gene: -
v_gene: TRBV3-1
abundance: -
j_gene: TRBJ1-4

CDR3aa: CASSPTREHEQYF
CDR3nt: TGTGCCAGCAGCCCGACGCGGGAGCACGAGCAGTACTTC
d_gene: TRBD2
v_gene: TRBV11-2
abundance: -
j_gene: TRBJ2-7

CDR3aa: CASSLVGTQREQYF
CDR3nt: TGCGCCAGCAGCTTGGTTGGGACCCAGCGGGAGCAGTACTTC
d_gene: -
v_gene: TRBV5-1
abundance: few
j_gene: TRBJ2-7